These 32 T cell receptor beta chains share one sample of origin, sequenced in a study of CD8+ T cells in alopecia areata. Treatment in this sample: oral pan-JAK inhibitor, 5-10 mg twice daily. cDNA serving as the sequencing template came from extracted, reverse transcribed RNA. Sequencing used immunoSEQ multiplex PCR; TCRdb keeps in-frame clones, though not all of them. In the table there are 150,000 to 200,000 clones, roughly 53% of which are singletons. Sequenced material: CD8+ T cells sorted from blood, taken at week 24, from a patient treated with tofacitinib. These receptors originate from a human donor with alopecia areata.

This sequence joins TRBV10-2 and TRBJ2-3; 7 positions match TRBD1. CDR1 is WSHSY, CDR2 SAAADI, per germline. The CDR3 totals 12 residues. The junction had 4 bases not matched to a gene; V was cut back by 8 bases and J by 5 bases. The CDR3 DNA follows: TGCGCCAGCGGAAACAGGGGAGATACGCAGTATTTT. It yields the protein CASGNRGDTQYF.

V gene TRBV4-3 combines with J gene TRBJ1-5; D might be TRBD1 (6 bases). This CDR3 comprises 16 residues. CDR1 and CDR2 (germline): LGHNA, YSLEER. Trimming took off 0 bases at V and 2 bases at J, with 11 bases between the two ends. The CDR3 sequence is CASSQDLGGGNQPQHF. CDR3 DNA sequence: TGCGCCAGCAGCCAAGATTTGGGGGGCGGCAATCAGCCCCAGCATTTT.

The V and J genes are TRBV7-2 and TRBJ1-4; 9 nucleotides align to TRBD1. Germline loops: CDR1 SGHTA, CDR2 FQGNSA. This CDR3 contains 16 residues. V lost 0 bases, J lost 6 bases, and 5 bases stayed unmatched. In DNA form, the CDR3 reads TGTGCCAGCAGCTTAGCCCTACAGGGGGCGGATGAAAAACTGTTTTTT. The encoded protein is CASSLALQGADEKLFF.

This clone was recorded a few times. V gene TRBV7-8 combines with J gene TRBJ2-7; D may be TRBD2 (7 bases). Germline V gives CDR1 SGHVS, CDR2 FQNEAQ. The germline V and J ends were trimmed by 1 base and 4 bases, with 20 bases remaining between them. The CDR3 is made up of 17 amino acids. DNA for the CDR3: TGTGCCAGCAGCTTAGAGGTGGGGGGGGCCCCGGATTACGAGCAGTACTTC. Protein product: CASSLEVGGAPDYEQYF.

The rearrangement joins TRBV7-9 to TRBJ1-5, with 9 positions matching TRBD1. This CDR3 is 18 amino acids long. Losses at the gene ends were 1 base for V and 4 bases for J; bases not matched to a gene: 11. Germline CDR1 reads SEHNR; CDR2 reads FQNEAQ (reference sequence). The DNA of the CDR3 is TGTGCCAGCAGCTTAGGCCGAGGACAGGGGTTCTCGAATCAGCCCCAGCATTTT. It is translated as CASSLGRGQGFSNQPQHF.

V usage is TRBV9 and J usage is TRBJ2-3, with 11 bases identical to TRBD2. This CDR3 region has 13 residues. With 6 bases clipped from V and 4 bases from J, the junction kept 1 base outside the gene matches. Germline loops: CDR1 SGDLS, CDR2 YYNGEE. The CDR3 coding sequence is TGTGCCAGCAATAGCGGGGGGGCAGATACGCAGTATTTT. Translation: CASNSGGADTQYF.

This chain links TRBV23-1 with TRBJ1-2; D is uncertain. TRBV23-1 is flagged as an ORF with uncertain function. V shed 8 bases and J shed 8 bases, with 21 bases lying between them. The CDR3 covers 14 residues. CDR3 sequence: CASGMPRDDRGYTF. As DNA, the CDR3 is TGCGCCAGCGGAATGCCCAGAGACGACCGAGGCTACACCTTC.

The genes are TRBV27 and TRBJ2-3, with 8 bases that match TRBD1. In germline, CDR1 is MNHEY, CDR2 SMNVEV (reference sequence). V lost 6 bases, J lost 4 bases, and 6 bases stayed unmatched. This CDR3 spans 14 amino acids. Written as DNA, the CDR3 is TGTGCCAGCAGACCAGGGGGCACTGCAGATACGCAGTATTTT. Residues: CASRPGGTADTQYF.

The CDR3: CASSSPVSGGTNTGELFF. CDR3 DNA sequence: TGTGCCAGCAGTTCCCCGGTTAGCGGGGGGACGAACACCGGGGAGCTGTTTTTT. This rearrangement joins TRBV11-2 to TRBJ2-2; the match to TRBD2 covers 10 bases. The junction had 10 bases not matched to a gene; V was cut back by 6 bases and J by 0 bases. Germline values: CDR1 SGHAT, CDR2 FQNNGV. CDR3 length: 18 residues. Combining the CDR3 with reference TRBV11-2 and TRBJ2-2 gives the whole variable domain EAGVAQSPRYKIIEKRQSVAFWCNPISGHATLYWYQQILGQGPKLLIQFQNNGVVDDSQLPKDRFSAERLKGVDSTLKIQPAKLEDSAVYLCASSSPVSGGTNTGELFFGEGSRLTVL.

V usage is TRBV5-1 and J usage is TRBJ1-4; 8 bases fit TRBD1. The J segment lost 5 bases and the V segment lost 5 bases, leaving 5 bases of the junction unmatched. The CDR3 sequence is 14 residues long. Germline V lookup: CDR1 SGHRS, CDR2 YFSETQ. CDR3 loop: CASRMGQENEKLFF. The CDR3 DNA reads as TGCGCCAGCAGAATGGGACAGGAGAATGAAAAACTGTTTTTT. Looking up the rest from reference TRBV5-1 and TRBJ1-4 gives the full variable domain: KAGVTQTPRYLIKTRGQQVTLSCSPISGHRSVSWYQQTPGQGLQFLFEYFSETQRNKGNFPGRFSGRQFSNSRSEMNVSTLELGDSALYLCASRMGQENEKLFFGSGTQLSVL.

The sample holds a few counts of this clone. V gene TRBV13 combines with J gene TRBJ2-5, with D perhaps TRBD1 or TRBD2 (5 bases each). Germline V CDR1 and CDR2: PRHDT, FYEKMQ (reference sequence). The CDR3 loop spans 15 amino acids. The ends were cut back, 4 bases at V and 2 bases at J, with 14 bases in the middle. DNA of the CDR3: TGTGCCAGCAGCTCATTGGGGGACGTACAAGAGACCCAGTACTTC. It specifies CASSSLGDVQETQYF.

This clone occurred a few times. The CDR3 bases are TGTGCCAGCAGTCTGGACAGCGCCAATCAGCCCCAGCATTTT. This encodes CASSLDSANQPQHF. The V gene is TRBV27, the J gene TRBJ1-5; D might be TRBD1 (6 bases). Trimming left V 5 bases short and J 3 bases short, with 11 bases between. Looked up from germline, CDR1 is MNHEY and CDR2 is SMNVEV (reference sequence). The CDR3 has 14 residues.

The rearrangement joins TRBV6-6 to TRBJ2-7; perhaps TRBD2 as D (6 bases). Germline CDR1 and CDR2: MNHNY and SVGAGI (reference sequence). The CDR3 totals 13 residues. Trimming left V 4 bases short and J 5 bases short, with 12 bases between. CDR3 residues: CASSSGGANEQYF. The CDR3 coding sequence is TGTGCCAGCAGTTCCGGCGGGGCAAACGAGCAGTACTTC.

The V gene is TRBV9, the J gene TRBJ1-5; perhaps TRBD1 as D (6 bases). The CDR3 length is 18 residues. Trimming stripped 0 bases from V and 0 bases from J, with 16 bases between. CDR1 is SGDLS, CDR2 YYNGEE, per germline. The CDR3 DNA reads as TGTGCCAGCAGCGTAGACCTCGGACAGCTATATAGCAATCAGCCCCAGCATTTT. Translating gives CASSVDLGQLYSNQPQHF.

The V gene is TRBV10-2, the J gene TRBJ2-7; no definite D call. Deletions cut 2 bases from V and 2 bases from J, with 4 bases between. Germline CDR1 WSHSY, CDR2 SAAADI. This CDR3 has 12 amino acids. DNA for the CDR3: TGCGCCAGCAGTGAGAATCCCTACGAGCAGTACTTC. It encodes CASSENPYEQYF.

This chain uses TRBV27 with TRBJ1-2; D not certain. This CDR3 spans 13 amino acids. Germline V gives CDR1 MNHEY, CDR2 SMNVEV (reference sequence). Trimming took off 2 bases at V and 2 bases at J, with 6 bases between the two ends. CDR3 in amino acids: CASSLAVNYGYTF. The CDR3 DNA follows: TGTGCCAGCAGTTTAGCGGTAAACTATGGCTACACCTTC.

V is TRBV30 and J is TRBJ1-1; D unresolved. V was shortened by 2 bases and J by 6 bases, with 7 bases between the two germline ends. Per the germline V gene, CDR1 is GTSNPN and CDR2 is SVGIG (reference sequence). CDR3 length equals 11 residues. The CDR3 nucleotides are TGTGCCTGGAGTTTGGGAGCTGAAGCTTTCTTT. This encodes CAWSLGAEAFF.

The chain uses TRBV5-1 and TRBJ2-7; 7 nucleotides match TRBD1. The V gene's germline CDR1 is SGHRS and CDR2 YFSETQ. This CDR3 comprises 14 residues. V shed 2 bases and J 0 bases; nucleotides not matched to a gene: 2. This CDR3 is CASSFWDSSYEQYF. The CDR3 DNA reads as TGCGCCAGCAGCTTCTGGGACAGCTCCTACGAGCAGTACTTC. Full variable domain (remainder filled in from reference TRBV5-1 and TRBJ2-7): KAGVTQTPRYLIKTRGQQVTLSCSPISGHRSVSWYQQTPGQGLQFLFEYFSETQRNKGNFPGRFSGRQFSNSRSEMNVSTLELGDSALYLCASSFWDSSYEQYFGPGTRLTVT.

This clone was seen more than once but under ten times. The J gene is TRBJ2-3, the V gene TRBV2, with unresolved D. Trimming took 3 bases from V and 3 from J, leaving 13 bases between them. The CDR3 runs 15 residues. CDR1 and CDR2 (germline): SNHLY, FYNNEI. CDR3 residues: CASSDLSSLTDTQYF. Written as DNA, the CDR3 is TGTGCCAGCAGTGACTTGAGTAGCCTGACAGATACGCAGTATTTT. The entire variable domain, with the rest obtained from reference TRBV2 and TRBJ2-3, is as follows: EPEVTQTPSHQVTQMGQEVILRCVPISNHLYFYWYRQILGQKVEFLVSFYNNEISEKSEIFDDQFSVERPDGSNFTLKIRSTKLEDSAMYFCASSDLSSLTDTQYFGPGTRLTVL.

CDR3 coding DNA: TGTGCCAGCAGCTTTACGGGGGGTGCCCGAGATACGCAGTATTTT. Translating it yields CASSFTGGARDTQYF. This rearrangement joins TRBV7-2 to TRBJ2-3; TRBD2 agrees at 7 bases. CDR3 length: 15 amino acids. The V gene's germline CDR1 is SGHTA and CDR2 FQGNSA. The J segment lost 5 bases and the V segment lost 3 bases, leaving 8 bases of the junction unmatched. The variable domain in full, completed from reference TRBV7-2 and TRBJ2-3, reads GAGVSQSPSNKVTEKGKDVELRCDPISGHTALYWYRQSLGQGLEFLIYFQGNSAPDKSGLPSDRFSAERTGGSVSTLTIQRTQQEDSAVYLCASSFTGGARDTQYFGPGTRLTVL.

A remark on this clone: Other DNA sequences within the sample encode an identical CDR3. The rearrangement uses TRBV7-9 and TRBJ1-1, with a possible D match to TRBD1 (5 bases). This CDR3 comprises 12 residues. V dropped 8 bases and J dropped 1 base, with 8 bases sitting between them. Germline assignment: CDR1 SEHNR and CDR2 FQNEAQ (reference sequence). The CDR3 here is CASGQGNTEAFF. The CDR3 coding sequence is TGTGCCAGCGGGCAGGGGAACACTGAAGCTTTCTTT.

CDR3 amino acids: CAWTTSGLTDTQYF. The CDR3, as DNA: TGTGCCTGGACGACTAGCGGGCTCACAGATACGCAGTATTTT. This rearrangement joins TRBV30 to TRBJ2-3; 10 bases are a match to TRBD2. The trim removed 4 bases at V and 2 bases at J, leaving 3 bases unmatched. Per the germline V gene, CDR1 is GTSNPN and CDR2 is SVGIG (reference sequence). This CDR3 contains 14 residues.

The chain recombines TRBV25-1 with TRBJ2-3; D perhaps matches TRBD2 (6 bases). Germline V lookup: CDR1 MGHDK, CDR2 SYGVNS. This CDR3 is 15 amino acids long. V lost 1 base and J lost 4, with 12 bases in between. Here the CDR3 reads CASSEWEDPADTQYF. The CDR3 DNA is TGTGCCAGCAGTGAATGGGAGGACCCGGCAGATACGCAGTATTTT.

The chain couples TRBV6-5 to TRBJ1-5, with TRBD1 identical over 8 bases. The germline V gene has CDR1 MNHEY and CDR2 SVGAGI. Germline trimming cut 10 bases from V and 8 bases from J; bases unmatched to any gene: 13. CDR3 length: 14 amino acids. For the CDR3, the DNA is TGTGCCACCCAGACAAGACAGGGGCGGGAGCCCCAGCATTTT. Translation: CATQTRQGREPQHF.

This chain connects TRBV7-9 to TRBJ2-7; perhaps TRBD2 as D (5 bases). Germline CDR1 reads SEHNR; CDR2 reads FQNEAQ (reference sequence). The length of the CDR3 is 11 residues. V lost 5 bases, J lost 3 bases, and 5 bases lay in between. The CDR3 is CASSRDYEQYF. In DNA, the CDR3 is TGTGCCAGCAGCCGGGACTACGAGCAGTACTTC.

The chain has TRBV7-3 and TRBJ2-5, with TRBD2 matching 9 bases. V dropped 2 bases and J dropped 4; count of bases not matched to a gene: 5. CDR1 is SGHTA and CDR2 is FQGTGA in the germline V gene. This CDR3 is built from 15 residues. In DNA, the CDR3 is TGTGCCAGCAGCTTAGGCGGGGGGGCCTTAGAGACCCAGTACTTC. Its translation is CASSLGGGALETQYF.

The V and J genes are TRBV29-1 and TRBJ2-3, with D possibly called TRBD1 or TRBD2 (5 bases each). Trimming shortened V by 0 bases and J by 2 bases, and 12 bases separated the two germline ends. The CDR3 covers 15 residues. Germline V CDR1 and CDR2: SQVTM, ANQGSEA. CDR3: CSVEDLRDPTDTQYF. Written as DNA, the CDR3 is TGCAGCGTTGAAGATCTAAGGGACCCCACAGATACGCAGTATTTT.

The genes are TRBV5-6 and TRBJ2-3; D is unresolved. This CDR3 is 14 amino acids long. V was shortened by 0 bases and J by 5 bases, with 10 bases between the two germline ends. The germline gives CDR1 SGHDT, CDR2 YYEEEE. The CDR3 DNA reads as TGTGCCAGCAGCTTGGATCAGGCCAGAGATACGCAGTATTTT. The encoded protein is CASSLDQARDTQYF.

This clone came up once. The chain joins TRBV27 to TRBJ2-7, with TRBD2 identical over 13 bases. Trimming cost V 4 bases and J 3 bases; bases outside gene matches: 9. The germline V gene encodes CDR1 MNHEY and CDR2 SMNVEV (reference sequence). The CDR3 is 17 residues long. Here the CDR3 DNA reads TGTGCCAGCAGTTCGATGACTAGCGGGGGGTCAAACTACGAGCAGTACTTC. This gives the protein CASSSMTSGGSNYEQYF.

A few counts support this clone. The J gene is TRBJ1-1, the V gene TRBV28, with TRBD1 matching over 10 bases. Germline V lookup: CDR1 MDHEN, CDR2 SYDVKM. Trimming at V came to 5 bases and at J to 1 base, leaving 7 bases not matched to a gene. The CDR3 has 16 residues. The CDR3 here is CASSPSRDRGNTEAFF. The CDR3 bases are TGTGCCAGCAGTCCATCGAGGGACAGGGGGAACACTGAAGCTTTCTTT.

The chain links TRBV7-6 to TRBJ1-5; possible D gene TRBD1, 6 bases. The germline V and J ends were trimmed by 5 bases and 7 bases, with 18 bases remaining between them. The CDR3 has 15 residues. The germline V gene has CDR1 SGHVS and CDR2 FNYEAQ. The CDR3 is CASSAEQGGYQPQHF. Here the CDR3 DNA reads TGTGCCAGCAGCGCCGAACAGGGAGGGTACCAGCCCCAGCATTTT.

The chain carries TRBV30 and TRBJ1-2; D is ambiguous. The V gene lost 2 bases and the J gene lost 4 bases, with 8 bases spanning the gap. This CDR3 comprises 12 residues. In germline, CDR1 is GTSNPN, CDR2 SVGIG (reference sequence). The CDR3 reads CAWSTLRYGYTF. The CDR3 DNA reads TGTGCCTGGAGTACACTCCGCTATGGCTACACCTTC.